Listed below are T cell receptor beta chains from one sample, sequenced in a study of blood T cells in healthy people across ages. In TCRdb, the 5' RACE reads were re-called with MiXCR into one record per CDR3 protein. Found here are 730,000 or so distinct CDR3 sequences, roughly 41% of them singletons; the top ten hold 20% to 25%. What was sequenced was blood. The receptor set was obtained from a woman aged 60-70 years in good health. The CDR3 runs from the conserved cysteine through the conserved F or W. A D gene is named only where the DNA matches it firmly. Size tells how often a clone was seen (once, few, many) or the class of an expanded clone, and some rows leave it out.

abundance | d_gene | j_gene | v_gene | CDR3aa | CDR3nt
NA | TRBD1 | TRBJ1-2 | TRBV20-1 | CSARGEGGDLYGYTF | TGCAGTGCTCGGGGGGAAGGGGGCGACCTCTATGGCTACACCTTC
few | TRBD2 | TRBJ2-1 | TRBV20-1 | CSAVTSGKNEQFF | TGCAGTGCTGTGACTAGCGGGAAAAATGAGCAGTTCTTC
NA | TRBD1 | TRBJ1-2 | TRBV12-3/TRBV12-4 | CASSPAGTGIRNYGYTF | TGTGCCAGCAGCCCCGCCGGGACAGGGATACGAAACTATGGCTACACCTTC
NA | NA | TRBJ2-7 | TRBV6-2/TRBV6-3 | CASTLTSGTPYEQYF | TGTGCCAGCACCCTAACATCCGGGACCCCCTACGAGCAGTACTTC
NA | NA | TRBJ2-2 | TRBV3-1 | CASSKERGWNTGELFF | TGTGCCAGCAGCAAAGAGAGGGGTTGGAACACCGGGGAGCTGTTTTTT
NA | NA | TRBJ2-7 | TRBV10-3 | CAIGIGGALNEQYF | TGTGCCATTGGAATTGGGGGGGCCCTCAACGAGCAGTACTTC
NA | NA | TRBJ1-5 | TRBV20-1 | CSSPPGTPVGPQHF | TGCAGTTCACCTCCCGGGACGCCCGTCGGACCCCAGCATTTT
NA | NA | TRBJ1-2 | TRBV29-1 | CSVFGLVYSYTF | TGCAGCGTTTTTGGGTTAGTCTATAGCTACACCTTC
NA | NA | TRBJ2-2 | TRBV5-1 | CASSLSGLNTGELFF | TGCGCCAGCAGCTTGAGCGGATTGAACACCGGGGAGCTGTTTTTT
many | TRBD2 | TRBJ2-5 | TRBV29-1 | CSVGPGLAGAETQYF | TGCAGCGTTGGTCCCGGACTAGCGGGAGCAGAGACCCAGTACTTC
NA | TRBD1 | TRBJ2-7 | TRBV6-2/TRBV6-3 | CAGSSGQGRNEQYF | TGTGCCGGCAGTTCGGGACAGGGCAGGAACGAGCAGTACTTC
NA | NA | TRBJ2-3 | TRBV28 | CASCEGSSTDTQYF | TGTGCCAGCTGCGAGGGTTCTAGCACAGATACGCAGTATTTT
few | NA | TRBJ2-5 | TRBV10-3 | CAISEKGSAQETQYF | TGTGCCATCAGTGAGAAGGGGTCAGCCCAAGAGACCCAGTACTTC
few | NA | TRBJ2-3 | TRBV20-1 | CSASRASASTDTQYF | TGCAGTGCTAGTAGGGCTAGCGCATCCACAGATACGCAGTATTTT
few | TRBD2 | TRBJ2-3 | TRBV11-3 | CASSLNARPGGADTQYF | TGTGCCAGCAGCTTAAATGCGAGGCCGGGGGGGGCAGATACGCAGTATTTT
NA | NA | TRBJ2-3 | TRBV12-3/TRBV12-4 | CASMWQGSTDTQYF | TGTGCCAGCATGTGGCAGGGGAGCACAGATACGCAGTATTTT
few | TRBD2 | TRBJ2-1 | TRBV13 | CASSLVTGGRDEQFF | TGTGCCAGCAGCTTAGTAACGGGGGGACGGGATGAGCAGTTCTTC
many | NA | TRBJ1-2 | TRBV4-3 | CASSQDRPGTHYGYTF | TGCGCCAGCAGCCAAGATCGGCCAGGGACCCACTATGGCTACACCTTC